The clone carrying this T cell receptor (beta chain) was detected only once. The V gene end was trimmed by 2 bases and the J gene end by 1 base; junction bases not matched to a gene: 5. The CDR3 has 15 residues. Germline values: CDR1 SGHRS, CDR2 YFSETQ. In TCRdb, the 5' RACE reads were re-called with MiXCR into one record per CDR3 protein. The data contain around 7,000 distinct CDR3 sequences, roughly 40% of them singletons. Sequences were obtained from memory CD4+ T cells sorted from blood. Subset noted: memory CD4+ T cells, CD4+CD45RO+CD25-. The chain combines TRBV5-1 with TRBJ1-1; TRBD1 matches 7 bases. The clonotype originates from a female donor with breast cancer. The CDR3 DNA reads TGCGCCAGCAGCTTACTAGGGACAGCGAACACTGAAGCTTTCTTT. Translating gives CASSLLGTANTEAFF.